This TCR beta chain appears in the sequencing data of a study of T-cell reconstitution after alpha-beta-depleted transplantation in children. For TCRbeta, the library was prepared with unique molecular identifiers. TCRdb called the PCR reads again in MiXCR, with one record for every CDR3 protein. The table includes 550,000 to 800,000 distinct CDR3 sequences, around 13% detected once. V trimming: 10 bases; J trimming: 0 bases; junction bases outside the gene matches: 6. The CDR3 runs to 15 residues. In this sample, this clonotype turned up many times. This clonotype was sampled from a girl aged 2-10 years with congenital amegakaryocytic thrombocytopenia, due to receive a stem cell transplant. The genes are TRBV12-3 or TRBV12-4 and TRBJ2-1; TRBD2 matches at 10 bases. Sequenced here: PBMCs, sampled before TCRalphabeta/CD19-depleted stem cell transplant. The CDR3 loop reads CATGTSEHSYNEQFF. CDR3 coding DNA: TGTGCCACCGGGACTAGCGAACACTCCTACAATGAGCAGTTCTTC.